These T cell receptor beta chains were read from a single sample in a study of T cell responses to AZD1222 COVID-19 vaccine. The assay was immunoSEQ multiplex PCR, and TCRdb's table has in-frame clones only and misses some. There are over 150,000 clones in the sample; around 88% occur only once, and roughly 0.49% lies in the top ten. Sequences were derived from peripheral blood, sampled on day 0 of AZD1222 vaccination. All receptors come from an adult in good health. The CDR3 runs from the conserved cysteine through the conserved F or W. Fields, in order: J gene, clone size, D gene, V gene, CDR3 DNA, CDR3 protein. D genes are given only for firm matches. A clone size is listed for some rows: how often the clone was seen (once, few, many), or a class if it is expanded.

TRBJ1-2,NA,TRBD1,TRBV11-2,TGTGCCAGCAGCTCGACGATTTGGGACAGGGACCATGGCTACACCTTC,CASSSTIWDRDHGYTF
TRBJ1-2,NA,NA,TRBV12-3/TRBV12-4,TGTGCCAGCAGTTTGGAAACCTATGGCTACACCTTC,CASSLETYGYTF
TRBJ1-6,NA,NA,TRBV7-9,TGTGCCAGCAGCTTACGGGGAAACGATAATTCACCCCTCCACTTT,CASSLRGNDNSPLHF
TRBJ1-4,few,TRBD1,TRBV18,TGTGCCAGCTCACCCGGGACAGGCGGTGAAAAACTGTTTTTT,CASSPGTGGEKLFF
TRBJ1-4,once,TRBD1,TRBV7-6,TGTGCCAGCAGCTCCGACAGGGGGACTAATGAAAAACTGTTTTTT,CASSSDRGTNEKLFF
TRBJ2-7,NA,TRBD1,TRBV3-1/TRBV3-2,TGTGCCAGCAGTCCAAGATTGAGCAGGGACAGAAGCTCCTACGAGCAGTACTTC,CASSPRLSRDRSSYEQYF
TRBJ2-7,few,TRBD1,TRBV2,TGTGCCACCGGACAGGGGCCCTACGAGCAGTACTTC,CATGQGPYEQYF
TRBJ1-1,few,NA,TRBV28,TGTGCCAGCACGGCGACGGTGGCCACTGAAGCTTTCTTT,CASTATVATEAFF
TRBJ1-2,few,NA,TRBV28,TGTGCCAGCAGTCCTCTAGCTAACTATGGCTACACCTTC,CASSPLANYGYTF
TRBJ1-2,NA,NA,TRBV29-1,TGCAGCGTCCCGGAACCAGATCATCCTAACTATGGCTACACCTTC,CSVPEPDHPNYGYTF
TRBJ1-5,NA,TRBD1,TRBV6-5,TGTGCCAGTGGGACAGGATACAATCAGCCCCAGCATTTT,CASGTGYNQPQHF
TRBJ1-1,NA,NA,TRBV28,TGTGCCAGCAGTTGGGGCGGGGGGGTTGAAGCTTTCTTT,CASSWGGGVEAFF
TRBJ2-4,NA,NA,TRBV28,TGTGCCAGCAGCCTCCCTACAGGGCTCAAAAACATTCAGTACTTC,CASSLPTGLKNIQYF
TRBJ1-4,NA,TRBD1,TRBV10-2,TGCGCCAGCAGTGGCCAAACAGGGGATGAAAAACTGTTTTTT,CASSGQTGDEKLFF
TRBJ2-1,NA,TRBD2,TRBV7-9,TGTGCCAGCAGCTTAAATGAAGCGGGGGGGCTTAGTGAGCAGTTCTTC,CASSLNEAGGLSEQFF
TRBJ2-7,NA,TRBD1,TRBV30,TGTGCCTGGAACGACAGGGGGGGGACCTACGAGCAGTACTTC,CAWNDRGGTYEQYF
TRBJ2-3,once,TRBD2,TRBV7-3,TGTGCCAGCAGCTCCGTTGAGCGGGGGGTCACAGATACGCAGTATTTT,CASSSVERGVTDTQYF
TRBJ2-2,NA,TRBD2,TRBV7-2,TGTGCCAGCAGCTTAGTGGCTAGCGGGGGGGGTAACACCGGGGAGCTGTTTTTT,CASSLVASGGGNTGELFF
TRBJ1-4,NA,TRBD1,TRBV4-1,TGCGCCAGCAGCCAAGAGTGGGGGACAGGGAATGAAAAACTGTTTTTT,CASSQEWGTGNEKLFF
TRBJ1-4,NA,TRBD1,TRBV6-2/TRBV6-3,TGTGCCAGCAGATACAGGGGGCCCGGTAATGAAAAACTGTTTTTT,CASRYRGPGNEKLFF
TRBJ1-1,NA,TRBD1,TRBV29-1,TGCAGCGTACAAACGGGACAGCTCACTGAAGCTTTCTTT,CSVQTGQLTEAFF
TRBJ1-2,NA,NA,TRBV6-6,TGTGCCAGCAGTTACTCGTCTCGGCCAGGGTATTTC,CASSYSSRPGYF
TRBJ2-6,NA,TRBD1,TRBV24-1,TGTGCCACCAGTGATCCGTCCCGACAGGGTGACTCTGGGGCCAACGTCCTGACTTTC,CATSDPSRQGDSGANVLTF
TRBJ1-1,NA,NA,TRBV24-1,TGTGCCACCAGTGTTGGCGCAGGGAGGAACACTGAAGCTTTCTTT,CATSVGAGRNTEAFF
TRBJ1-5,NA,NA,TRBV27,TGTGCCAGCAGTTTAACCTTTCGGGGGACTCAGCCCCAGCATTTT,CASSLTFRGTQPQHF
TRBJ2-5,NA,TRBD1,TRBV7-9,TGTGCCAGCAGTCGCGGGACAGGGGGGTATCAAGAGACCCAGTACTTC,CASSRGTGGYQETQYF
TRBJ1-3,NA,NA,TRBV14,TGTGCCAGCAGCCGCCCCGGCAGCCTTAGAAACACCATATATTTT,CASSRPGSLRNTIYF
TRBJ2-7,NA,TRBD1,TRBV13,TGTGCCAGCAGACGGACAGGGGGCAACGAGCAGTACTTC,CASRRTGGNEQYF
TRBJ1-6,NA,NA,TRBV5-4,TGTGCCAGCAGCGATCAGGGTCGAGATTCACCCCTCCACTTT,CASSDQGRDSPLHF
TRBJ2-7,NA,TRBD2,TRBV27,TGTGCCAGCAGTTTGCACCTCGAGGTAGCGGGAGCCCATACCTACGAGCAGTACTTC,CASSLHLEVAGAHTYEQYF
TRBJ1-3,NA,NA,TRBV6-5,TGTGCCAGCAGTTACCTTCCTTCGTACGATGGAAACACCATATATTTT,CASSYLPSYDGNTIYF
TRBJ2-2,NA,TRBD2,TRBV11-2,TGTGCCAGCAGCCCGGGGACTATTAGGAACACCGGGGAGCTGTTTTTT,CASSPGTIRNTGELFF
TRBJ2-1,NA,NA,TRBV3-1/TRBV3-2,TGTGCCAGCAGCCAAGCTGAGACGGATTACAATGAGCAGTTCTTC,CASSQAETDYNEQFF
TRBJ1-4,NA,NA,TRBV20-1,TGCAGTGCCAACATTGGTGAAAAACTGTTTTTT,CSANIGEKLFF
TRBJ1-5,NA,NA,TRBV4-1,TGCGCCAGCAGCCAAGATACTAGCAATCAGCCCCAGCATTTT,CASSQDTSNQPQHF
TRBJ1-1,NA,NA,TRBV5-4,TGTGCCAGCAGCCGTCATAAAGGGGCCAACACTGAAGCTTTCTTT,CASSRHKGANTEAFF
TRBJ1-3,NA,NA,TRBV28,TGTGCCAGCAGTTTATCCCGGTTGGGTGGAGACACCATATATTTT,CASSLSRLGGDTIYF
TRBJ2-7,NA,TRBD2,TRBV9,TGTGCCAGCAGCGTAGAGGCTAGCGGGGGCTACGAGCAGTACTTC,CASSVEASGGYEQYF
TRBJ2-7,NA,NA,TRBV7-9,TGTGCCAGCAGCTTAACGAGACGCCCCTACGAGCAGTACTTC,CASSLTRRPYEQYF
TRBJ1-2,few,NA,TRBV27,TGTGCCAGCAGTCACGAGGGGGGACTTGGCTACACCTTC,CASSHEGGLGYTF
TRBJ1-1,NA,NA,TRBV3-1/TRBV3-2,TGTGCCAGCAGCTCAGCAGGGAGCGAAGCTTTCTTT,CASSSAGSEAFF
TRBJ1-2,NA,NA,TRBV24-1,TGTGCCACCAGTGATTTTCGTGGCTACACCTTC,CATSDFRGYTF
TRBJ1-5,NA,NA,TRBV30,TGTGCCTGGACAAAAGAAGATAGCAATCAGCCCCAGCATTTT,CAWTKEDSNQPQHF
TRBJ2-1,NA,NA,TRBV20-1,TGCAGTGCTAGAGGGGGCCATGAGCAGTTCTTC,CSARGGHEQFF
TRBJ2-7,NA,NA,TRBV19,TGTGCCAGTAGACGCCATGACGGCTCCTACGAGCAGTACTTC,CASRRHDGSYEQYF
TRBJ2-3,once,TRBD2,TRBV9,TGTGCCAGCAGCGGGGGACTAGCGCTGACAGATACGCAGTATTTT,CASSGGLALTDTQYF
TRBJ2-5,NA,NA,TRBV15,TGTGCCACCAGCAGCTCGTACTCGCGGAAAGAGACCCAGTACTTC,CATSSSYSRKETQYF
TRBJ2-2,NA,NA,TRBV7-3,TGTGCCAGCAGCTTAGGGGGCAGGGGAAGCACCGGGGAGCTGTTTTTT,CASSLGGRGSTGELFF
TRBJ1-1,NA,TRBD1,TRBV29-1,TGCAGCGGCAGTTCCGGGACAGGGAACACTGAAGCTTTCTTT,CSGSSGTGNTEAFF
TRBJ1-4,NA,TRBD1,TRBV5-1,TGCGCCAGCAGCTTGGCCTTGAGGGACAGGAATGAAAAACTGTTTTTT,CASSLALRDRNEKLFF
TRBJ2-5,NA,NA,TRBV6-5,TGTGCCGAGAGGGGGGGCCGACAAGAGACCCAGTACTTC,CAERGGRQETQYF
TRBJ1-3,NA,NA,TRBV7-7,TGTGCTAGCAGCTTAGGAGGGGCGTATGGAAACACCATATATTTT,CASSLGGAYGNTIYF
TRBJ2-1,NA,NA,TRBV4-1,TGCGCCAGCAGCCCGGGACCACTCTACAATGAGCAGTTCTTC,CASSPGPLYNEQFF